This is a list of T cell receptor beta chains from one sample in a study of OX40 agonist ivuxolimab in advanced cancers. Clones were read by immunoSEQ multiplex PCR, and TCRdb kept only the in-frame ones, dropping some. Of roughly 67,000 clones in the sample, 87% were seen once. The sequencing here drew on CD4+ or CD8+ T cells sorted from blood, taken in a trial of the OX40 agonist ivuxolimab. The source is an adult with an advanced solid tumor such as melanoma, head and neck, liver or kidney cancer. The CDR3 runs from the conserved cysteine through the conserved F or W. A D gene is named only where the DNA matches it firmly. Where a row states a size, it is once, few, many or the class of an expanded clone; other rows omit it.

d_gene	v_gene	j_gene	abundance	CDR3aa	CDR3nt
-	TRBV5-6	TRBJ1-2	once	CASSLVGSPSYGYTF	TGTGCCAGCAGCTTGGTGGGGTCCCCTTCCTATGGCTACACCTTC
-	TRBV5-4	TRBJ2-3	-	CASSSSPDTQYF	TGTGCCAGCAGCTCTTCGCCGGATACGCAGTATTTT
-	TRBV7-2	TRBJ2-1	-	CASSLDRGNYNEQFF	TGTGCCAGCAGCTTAGATCGAGGGAACTACAATGAGCAGTTCTTC
-	TRBV18	TRBJ1-2	-	CASSPNRDSNYGYTF	TGTGCCAGCTCACCCAACAGGGATTCTAACTATGGCTACACCTTC
-	TRBV2	TRBJ2-1	-	CATKALIYNEQFF	TGTGCCACCAAGGCTTTAATTTACAATGAGCAGTTCTTC
-	TRBV7-8	TRBJ1-3	-	CASSSVPGGNTIYF	TGTGCCAGCAGCTCCGTCCCAGGGGGAAACACCATATATTTT
-	TRBV27	TRBJ1-5	-	CASSLSRRSNQPQHF	TGTGCCAGCAGTTTATCCCGGAGAAGCAATCAGCCCCAGCATTTT
TRBD2	TRBV5-1	TRBJ2-2	once	CASSWPPGGNTGELFF	TGCGCCAGCAGCTGGCCGCCGGGGGGGAACACCGGGGAGCTGTTTTTT
-	TRBV18	TRBJ1-2	-	CASSPDKGRGGYTF	TGTGCCAGCTCCCCGGATAAGGGGAGGGGTGGCTACACCTTC
-	TRBV28	TRBJ2-1	once	CASRRGGVNNEQFF	TGTGCCAGCAGGAGGGGGGGAGTCAACAATGAGCAGTTCTTC
-	TRBV28	TRBJ1-1	-	CASSSMRPDWNTEAFF	TGTGCCAGCAGTTCTATGAGACCCGACTGGAACACTGAAGCTTTCTTT
-	TRBV28	TRBJ2-7	-	CASQIGGEQYF	TGTGCCAGCCAAATCGGCGGCGAGCAGTACTTC
-	TRBV5-4	TRBJ2-5	-	CASSLTDLQETQYF	TGTGCCAGCAGCTTGACAGACCTCCAAGAGACCCAGTACTTC
-	TRBV6-6	TRBJ2-5	once	CASSYGQGGETQYF	TGTGCCAGCAGTTACGGTCAGGGTGGGGAGACCCAGTACTTC
TRBD1	TRBV30	TRBJ2-7	once	CAWSHKTGDRSYEQYF	TGTGCCTGGAGTCACAAGACAGGGGATAGATCCTACGAGCAGTACTTC
-	TRBV5-4	TRBJ1-1	-	CASSNRWGHGEAFF	TGTGCCAGCAGCAATCGCTGGGGGCACGGTGAAGCTTTCTTT
-	TRBV21-1	TRBJ2-1	once	CASSKGTSGGTESYNEQFF	TGTGCCAGCAGCAAAGGTACTAGCGGGGGGACTGAATCCTACAATGAGCAGTTCTTC
-	TRBV7-2	TRBJ2-2	few	CASSSNANTGELFF	TGTGCCAGCAGCTCGAACGCGAACACCGGGGAGCTGTTTTTT
-	TRBV4-1	TRBJ2-3	-	CASSQELASTDTQYF	TGCGCCAGCAGCCAAGAGCTCGCTAGCACAGATACGCAGTATTTT
-	TRBV28	TRBJ1-4	-	CASRSPPREKLFF	TGTGCCAGCAGGTCGCCCCCCCGTGAAAAACTGTTTTTT
-	TRBV7-2	TRBJ2-7	few	CASSPVAGALEQYF	TGTGCCAGCAGCCCCGTGGCGGGGGCCCTCGAGCAGTACTTC
TRBD1	TRBV4-1	TRBJ2-5	-	CASGDRGDTRETQYF	TGCGCCAGTGGGGACAGGGGTGATACGCGTGAGACCCAGTACTTC
TRBD2	TRBV9	TRBJ2-2	-	CASSPRPAGVVGELFF	TGTGCCAGCAGCCCCCGCCCAGCGGGAGTGGTCGGGGAGCTGTTTTTT
-	TRBV29-1	TRBJ2-5	-	CSVAPVKETQYF	TGCAGCGTTGCTCCAGTCAAAGAGACCCAGTACTTC
-	TRBV7-9	TRBJ1-2	-	CASSLRGSNYGYTF	TGTGCCAGCAGCTTAAGGGGGAGTAACTATGGCTACACCTTC
-	TRBV30	TRBJ1-1	few	CAWDTYTEAFF	TGTGCCTGGGACACCTACACTGAAGCTTTCTTT
-	TRBV6-5	TRBJ1-1	-	CASSYWSGADTEAFF	TGTGCCAGCAGTTACTGGTCTGGGGCGGACACTGAAGCTTTCTTT
TRBD1	TRBV11-2	TRBJ2-7	-	CASSLAGQGAVQYF	TGTGCCAGCAGCTTAGCGGGGCAGGGGGCAGTGCAGTACTTC
TRBD1	TRBV2	TRBJ1-1	-	CASIQGQASTEAFF	TGTGCCAGCATCCAGGGACAGGCAAGCACTGAAGCTTTCTTT
-	TRBV25-1	TRBJ2-6	once	CASSDSGANVLTF	TGTGCCAGCAGCGACTCTGGGGCCAACGTCCTGACTTTC
-	TRBV7-2	TRBJ1-5	once	CASSLKGFGQPQHF	TGTGCCAGCAGCTTAAAGGGGTTCGGTCAGCCCCAGCATTTT
TRBD1	TRBV11-3	TRBJ2-5	-	CASSLVGGGQQETQYF	TGTGCCAGCAGCTTAGTTGGTGGGGGACAGCAAGAGACCCAGTACTTC
-	TRBV7-2	TRBJ2-5	-	CASSRTAQETQYF	TGTGCCAGCAGCCGGACGGCCCAAGAGACCCAGTACTTC
-	TRBV19	TRBJ2-7	-	CATDAGYEQYF	TGTGCCACGGATGCAGGCTACGAGCAGTACTTC
-	TRBV28	TRBJ2-5	-	CASSRTLETQYF	TGTGCCAGCAGCCGGACCTTAGAGACCCAGTACTTC
-	TRBV19	TRBJ1-5	-	CASSIAGGRVYSNQPQHF	TGTGCCAGTAGTATAGCCGGGGGTAGGGTCTATAGCAATCAGCCCCAGCATTTT
-	TRBV5-1	TRBJ1-5	-	CASSPGQGTHQPQHF	TGCGCCAGCAGCCCGGGGCAGGGAACTCATCAGCCCCAGCATTTT
TRBD1	TRBV30	TRBJ1-6	-	CAWEGGWENSPLHF	TGTGCCTGGGAAGGGGGCTGGGAAAATTCACCCCTCCACTTT
TRBD2	TRBV7-3	TRBJ2-7	-	CASSLQRTRTHEQYF	TGTGCCAGCAGCTTACAGAGGACTAGAACCCACGAGCAGTACTTC
-	TRBV4-1	TRBJ2-5	-	CASSRSAPQGGETQYF	TGCGCCAGCAGCCGATCGGCCCCCCAGGGTGGCGAGACCCAGTACTTC
TRBD1	TRBV30	TRBJ1-6	-	CAWSRRDRSTYNSPLHF	TGTGCCTGGAGTCGAAGGGACAGGAGCACCTATAATTCACCCCTCCACTTT
-	TRBV28	TRBJ1-2	once	CASSLPSKRDYGYTF	TGTGCCAGCAGTTTGCCTTCGAAGCGGGACTATGGCTACACCTTC
-	TRBV5-1	TRBJ1-1	-	CASSLGSGDVGEAFF	TGCGCCAGCAGCTTGGGTTCCGGGGATGTTGGTGAAGCTTTCTTT
-	TRBV27	TRBJ1-6	-	CASRLGNSPLHF	TGTGCCAGCAGGTTGGGGAATTCACCCCTCCACTTT
-	TRBV28	TRBJ1-1	-	CASSSPGEGTEAFF	TGTGCCAGCAGTTCGCCGGGGGAAGGCACTGAAGCTTTCTTT
-	TRBV27	TRBJ2-1	-	CASSLVGGSSYNEQFF	TGTGCCAGCAGTTTAGTGGGGGGCAGCTCCTACAATGAGCAGTTCTTC
TRBD2	TRBV11-2	TRBJ2-3	-	CASRQGSSGSTDTQYF	TGTGCCAGCAGGCAGGGGTCTAGCGGGAGCACAGATACGCAGTATTTT
-	TRBV6-6	TRBJ2-1	few	CASREYNEQFF	TGTGCCAGCAGGGAATACAATGAGCAGTTCTTC
-	TRBV30	TRBJ2-7	-	CAWSATSDNSYEQYF	TGTGCCTGGAGTGCGACTAGTGACAACTCCTACGAGCAGTACTTC
-	TRBV9	TRBJ2-1	-	CASSQGPDDEQFF	TGTGCCAGCAGCCAGGGTCCGGACGATGAGCAGTTCTTC
-	TRBV7-6	TRBJ2-6	-	CASSEENESHKSGQRPDF	TGTGCCAGCAGCGAGGAAAATGAATCTCACAAGTCGGGCCAACGTCCTGACTTC
TRBD1	TRBV5-4	TRBJ2-5	-	CASSLTAGGVETQYF	TGTGCCAGCAGCTTAACCGCAGGGGGCGTAGAGACCCAGTACTTC
TRBD2	TRBV5-1	TRBJ2-2	-	CASSLGGPTSGGNTGELFF	TGCGCCAGCAGCTTGGGGGGGCCGACTAGCGGAGGTAACACCGGGGAGCTGTTTTTT